This section outlines one T cell receptor beta chain sequence together with its context. V dropped 4 bases and J dropped 7 bases, with 10 bases sitting between them. CDR3 length: 12 amino acids. Per germline, CDR1 LGHDT and CDR2 YNNKEL (reference sequence). In the original workflow: It was from reference gene primer amplification that nucleated cell counts were estimated. The data were produced by immunoSEQ multiplex PCR, yet TCRdb's version contains in-frame clones alone and is incomplete. V, J and clone size were drawn from that table, and D and trimming were deduced from the DNA. The data contain about 250,000 clones, 89% of them seen just once; the ten biggest clones take up 4% to 5%. These data come from a study of blood T cell repertoires in COVID-19. Whole-study context: The United States, Italy and Spain supplied acute and convalescent COVID-19 samples. Sample material is recorded as cDNA or gDNA derived from T cells, B-cell-depleted T cells, or PBMCs.

The material sequenced was peripheral blood. The chain uses TRBV3-1 (or the pseudogene TRBV3-2) and TRBJ1-2; no reliable D call. This sequence was found in a woman aged 40 to 55 who had recovered from COVID-19. The CDR3 protein is CASSLRDLGYTF. CDR3 bases: TGTGCCAGCAGCCTCCGGGATCTTGGCTACACCTTC.